Shown below are 24 T cell receptor beta chains from a single sample sequenced in a study of blood T cell repertoires in COVID-19. Clones were sequenced by immunoSEQ multiplex PCR, and TCRdb holds only the in-frame ones, with some missing. The data contain under 20,000 clones, roughly 87% of them singletons. The sample taken for sequencing was peripheral blood. Source of these receptors: a human donor in a cohort sampled during active COVID-19. The donor label of this sample is uncertain.

The genes are TRBV2 and TRBJ2-5; a possible D gene is TRBD1 (5 bases). Germline assignment: CDR1 SNHLY and CDR2 FYNNEI. Trimming stripped 2 bases from V and 5 bases from J, with 12 bases between. The length of the CDR3 is 14 residues. CDR3 region: CASSEQGAGETQYF. The CDR3 DNA reads TGTGCCAGCAGTGAACAAGGGGCCGGGGAGACCCAGTACTTC.

The rearrangement links TRBV7-9 to TRBJ2-5; D call uncertain. The CDR3 totals 14 residues. V was shortened by 5 bases and J by 5 bases, with 15 bases between the two germline ends. Germline CDR1 SEHNR, CDR2 FQNEAQ (reference sequence). CDR3 DNA: TGTGCCAGCAGCCCAACGACGGGTGAGGAGACCCAGTACTTC. The encoded protein is CASSPTTGEETQYF.

V and J are TRBV5-1 and TRBJ2-7; TRBD1 matches at 10 bases. The CDR3 loop spans 14 amino acids. The V segment lost 5 bases and the J segment 5 bases; nucleotides outside the gene matches: 7. The germline V gene has CDR1 SGHRS and CDR2 YFSETQ. CDR3 sequence reads: CASRNTGTGDEQYF. The CDR3 bases are TGCGCCAGCAGAAATACCGGGACAGGGGACGAGCAGTACTTC.

The chain recombines TRBV10-1 with TRBJ2-7, with D possibly being TRBD1 (5 bases). With 2 bases removed from V and 3 bases from J, the gap between germline ends came to 11 bases. This CDR3 spans 14 amino acids. CDR1 WNHNN and CDR2 SYGVQD come from the germline V gene (reference sequence). The CDR3 DNA reads as TGCGCCAGCAGTGAGGGCCCAGGGCTCTACGAGCAGTACTTC. It yields the protein CASSEGPGLYEQYF.

The count of this clone is one. V is TRBV11-2 and J is TRBJ2-7, with a possible D match to TRBD2 (5 bases). The CDR3 has 14 amino acids. CDR1 is SGHAT and CDR2 is FQNNGV in the germline V gene. V lost 2 bases to trimming and J lost 1 base, with 9 bases between them. Here the CDR3 reads CASSLLALSYEQYF. As DNA, the CDR3 is TGTGCCAGCAGCTTACTAGCCCTGTCCTACGAGCAGTACTTC.

J is TRBJ2-1 and V is TRBV5-4; 15 nucleotides match TRBD2. Germline trimming cut 4 bases from V and 8 bases from J; bases unmatched to any gene: 7. CDR3 length equals 16 residues. The V gene's germline CDR1 is SGHNT and CDR2 YYREEE (reference sequence). CDR3 DNA: TGTGCCAGCAGCACCCGATGGACTAGCGGGAGGGATGAGCAGTTCTTC. This encodes CASSTRWTSGRDEQFF.

This rearrangement joins TRBV5-1 to TRBJ2-2; the D is unclear. The germline V gene encodes CDR1 SGHRS and CDR2 YFSETQ. The CDR3 is 14 amino acids. Trimming pared 5 bases from V and 0 bases from J, leaving 8 bases between. The CDR3 sequence: CASRSETNTGELFF. For the CDR3, the DNA is TGCGCCAGCAGGAGCGAGACGAACACCGGGGAGCTGTTTTTT.

The J gene is TRBJ2-7, the V gene TRBV3-1 (or the pseudogene TRBV3-2); TRBD2 aligns across 12 bases. From germline, CDR1 is LGHDT and CDR2 YNNKEL (reference sequence). V lost 4 bases, J lost 6 bases, and 4 bases stayed unmatched. The CDR3 runs to 14 residues. In nucleotides, the CDR3 is TGTGCCAGCAGCCGGACTAGCGGGATCGTCGAGCAGTACTTC. It translates to CASSRTSGIVEQYF.

This clone appeared a single time. This chain links TRBV4-1 with TRBJ2-1; tentatively, D is TRBD1 (6 bases). V shed 0 bases and J shed 14 bases, with 23 bases lying between them. CDR1 MGHRA and CDR2 YSYEKL come from the germline V gene. The CDR3 has 16 amino acids. The DNA for the CDR3 is TGCGCCAGCAGCCAAGAAACCGTCCGGGTCAGGGGTCCAAAGTTCTTC. It translates to CASSQETVRVRGPKFF.

CDR3 loop: CAWKNRGTLTDTQYF. CDR3 nucleotide sequence: TGTGCCTGGAAGAACCGGGGAACACTAACAGATACGCAGTATTTT. This chain links TRBV30 with TRBJ2-3; D is possibly TRBD2 (5 bases). The ends were cut back, 4 bases at V and 3 bases at J, with 17 bases in the middle. Germline CDR1 GTSNPN, CDR2 SVGIG (reference sequence). This CDR3 comprises 15 residues.

The rearrangement uses TRBV28 and TRBJ1-5; D perhaps matches TRBD1 (6 bases). The CDR3 is made up of 15 amino acids. V was clipped by 7 bases and J by 6 bases, with 19 bases between them. Germline V gene lookup returns CDR1 MDHEN and CDR2 SYDVKM. CDR3 amino acids: CASNTNPRGSQPQHF. The CDR3 DNA follows: TGTGCCAGCAATACCAACCCCAGGGGTTCTCAGCCCCAGCATTTT.

Only one count was recorded for this clone. The V call is TRBV9, the J call TRBJ2-3; maybe TRBD2 (6 bases). CDR1 and CDR2 from the germline V gene are SGDLS and YYNGEE. This CDR3 spans 15 amino acids. With 5 bases removed from V and 2 bases from J, the gap between germline ends came to 15 bases. In DNA, the CDR3 is TGTGCCAGCAGTCGGACGGGGACTGACACAGATACGCAGTATTTT. Its protein is CASSRTGTDTDTQYF.

The chain recombines TRBV29-1 with TRBJ1-3; maybe TRBD1 (6 bases). Germline V gene sequence: CDR1 SQVTM, CDR2 ANQGSEA. V dropped 5 bases and J dropped 7 bases, with 12 bases sitting between them. The CDR3 covers 12 residues. The CDR3 DNA reads as TGCAGCGTTAAGGGGCAGGGGAACACCATATATTTT. Translation: CSVKGQGNTIYF. Looking up the rest from reference TRBV29-1 and TRBJ1-3 gives the full variable domain: SAVISQKPSRDICQRGTSLTIQCQVDSQVTMMFWYRQQPGQSLTLIATANQGSEATYESGFVIDKFPISRPNLTFSTLTVSNMSPEDSSIYLCSVKGQGNTIYFGEGSWLTVV.

The rearrangement uses TRBV4-2 and TRBJ1-1; D is undetermined. V lost 0 bases to trimming and J lost 3 bases, with 8 bases between them. Per the germline V gene, CDR1 is LGHNA and CDR2 is YNFKEQ. This CDR3 is 14 amino acids long. This CDR3 is CASSQDSRDTEAFF. The CDR3 nucleotides read TGTGCCAGCAGCCAAGATTCTAGAGACACTGAAGCTTTCTTT.

The CDR3 loop reads CASSTPGQPQHF. The CDR3 coding sequence is TGTGCCAGCAGTACACCGGGACAGCCCCAGCATTTT. The J gene is TRBJ1-5, the V gene TRBV6-5; D is uncertain. V lost 5 bases and J lost 7, with 9 bases in between. Germline V gives CDR1 MNHEY, CDR2 SVGAGI. This CDR3 has 12 residues.

This sequence joins TRBV20-1 and TRBJ2-1; D is uncertain. The V end was cut by 3 bases, the J end by 6 bases, with 6 bases between. This CDR3 has 11 amino acids. Germline CDR1 reads DFQATT; CDR2 reads SNEGSKA (reference sequence). In nucleotides, the CDR3 is TGCAGTGCTAGTCAGCGCAATGAGCAGTTCTTC. It codes for CSASQRNEQFF.

The genes are TRBV5-1 and TRBJ2-2; 11 bases are a match to TRBD2. In germline, CDR1 is SGHRS, CDR2 YFSETQ. The CDR3 contains 17 residues. Unmatched junction bases numbered 14, after V lost 8 bases and J lost 5 bases. The CDR3 is CASTPRPLAGETGELFF. The CDR3 DNA is TGCGCCAGTACTCCGAGACCACTAGCGGGAGAAACCGGGGAGCTGTTTTTT.

In the case of this clone: The junction departs from the called germline gene at one end, perhaps through a read error. The chain employs TRBV11-3 and TRBJ1-2; D remains unclear. CDR3 length: 13 amino acids. Germline V gene lookup returns CDR1 SGHNT and CDR2 YENEEA. CDR3 DNA: TGTGCCAGCAGCTTACGGACGGGGATGATCATGGCCTTC. This translates into CASSLRTGMIMAF.

The chain is built from TRBV30 and TRBJ2-3; D might be TRBD1 (6 bases). Germline loops: CDR1 GTSNPN, CDR2 SVGIG (reference sequence). The CDR3 has 14 residues. Deletions cut 2 bases from V and 3 bases from J, with 12 bases between. CDR3 bases: TGTGCCTGGAGTCGAGGACAGAGTACAGATACGCAGTATTTT. Protein sequence: CAWSRGQSTDTQYF.

The chain combines TRBV27 with TRBJ2-1; weak D call: TRBD2 (6 bases). The V gene's germline CDR1 is MNHEY and CDR2 SMNVEV (reference sequence). CDR3 length: 14 amino acids. Trimming left V 6 bases short and J 6 bases short, with 15 bases between. Here the CDR3 reads CASSQGGTINEQFF. The CDR3 DNA follows: TGTGCCAGCAGCCAGGGAGGAACGATCAATGAGCAGTTCTTC.

V gene TRBV18 combines with J gene TRBJ2-7; 11 bases fit TRBD1. This CDR3 comprises 17 residues. Germline CDR1 is KGHSH and CDR2 is LQKENI. J gave up 3 bases and V 1 base, and 8 bases lay outside the gene matches. The CDR3 DNA sequence: TGTGCCAGCTCACCACGATCCGGGGGGACAGGGGGCTACGAGCAGTACTTC. Protein product: CASSPRSGGTGGYEQYF.

The rearrangement links TRBV21-1 to TRBJ2-1; the table names TRBD2, a call not compared with the DNA. TRBV21-1 counts as a pseudogene. The CDR3 covers 13 residues. The CDR3: CASSGDVDNEQFF. DNA for the CDR3: TGTGCCAGCAGCGGAGACGTAGACAATGAGCAGTTCTTC.

This chain links TRBV6-2 or TRBV6-3 with TRBJ1-4, with 7 bases lining up with TRBD1. This CDR3 region has 12 residues. Germline-derived CDR1 and CDR2 are MNHEY and SVGEGT. The J segment lost 12 bases and the V segment lost 6 bases, leaving 7 bases of the junction unmatched. The CDR3 DNA reads as TGTGCCAGCAGCCCGAGACAGGGACAACTGTTTTTT. It encodes CASSPRQGQLFF.

The rearrangement links TRBV27 to TRBJ2-6; weak D call: TRBD1 (5 bases). V was cut by 4 bases and J by 1 base, with 17 bases left in between. Germline values: CDR1 MNHEY, CDR2 SMNVEV (reference sequence). The CDR3 has 18 residues. The CDR3 coding sequence is TGTGCCAGCAGTTCCAGGGCAGGCTATACGTCTGGGGCCAACGTCCTGACTTTC. This translates into CASSSRAGYTSGANVLTF.